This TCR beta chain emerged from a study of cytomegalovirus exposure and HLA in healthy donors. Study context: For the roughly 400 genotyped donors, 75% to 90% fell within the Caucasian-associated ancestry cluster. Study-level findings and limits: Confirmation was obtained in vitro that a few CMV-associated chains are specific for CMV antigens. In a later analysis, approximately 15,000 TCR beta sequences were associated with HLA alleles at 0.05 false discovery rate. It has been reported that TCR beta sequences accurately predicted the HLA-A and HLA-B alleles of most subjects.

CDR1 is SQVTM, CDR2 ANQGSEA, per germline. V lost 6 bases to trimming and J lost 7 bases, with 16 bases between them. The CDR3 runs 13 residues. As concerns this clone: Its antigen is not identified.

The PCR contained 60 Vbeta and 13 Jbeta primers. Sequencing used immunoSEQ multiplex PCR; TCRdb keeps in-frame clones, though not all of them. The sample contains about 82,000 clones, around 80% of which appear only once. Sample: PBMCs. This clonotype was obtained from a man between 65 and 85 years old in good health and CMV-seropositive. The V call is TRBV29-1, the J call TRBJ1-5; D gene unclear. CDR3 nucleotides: TGCAGCGTCGCCCCGGGTGCCGGGCAGCCCCAGCATTTT. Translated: CSVAPGAGQPQHF. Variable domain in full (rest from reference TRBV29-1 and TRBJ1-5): SAVISQKPSRDICQRGTSLTIQCQVDSQVTMMFWYRQQPGQSLTLIATANQGSEATYESGFVIDKFPISRPNLTFSTLTVSNMSPEDSSIYLCSVAPGAGQPQHFGDGTRLSIL.